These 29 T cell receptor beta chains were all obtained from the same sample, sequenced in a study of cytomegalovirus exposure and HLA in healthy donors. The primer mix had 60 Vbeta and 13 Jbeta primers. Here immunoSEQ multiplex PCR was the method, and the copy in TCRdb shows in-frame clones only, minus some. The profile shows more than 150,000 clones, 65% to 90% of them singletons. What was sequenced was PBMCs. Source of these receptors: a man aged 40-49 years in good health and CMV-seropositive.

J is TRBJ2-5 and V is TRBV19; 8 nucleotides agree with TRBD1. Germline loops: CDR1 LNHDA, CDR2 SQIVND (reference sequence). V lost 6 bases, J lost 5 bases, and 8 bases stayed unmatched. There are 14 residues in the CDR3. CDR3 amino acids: CASRMTGALETQYF. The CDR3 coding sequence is TGTGCCAGTAGAATGACAGGGGCGCTGGAGACCCAGTACTTC.

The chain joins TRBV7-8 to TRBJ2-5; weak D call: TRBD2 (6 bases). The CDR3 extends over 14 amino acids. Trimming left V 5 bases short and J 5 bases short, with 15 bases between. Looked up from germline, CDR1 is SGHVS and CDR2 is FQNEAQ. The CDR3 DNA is TGTGCCAGCAGCGCGCGGGAAGGCGGGGAGACCCAGTACTTC. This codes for CASSAREGGETQYF.

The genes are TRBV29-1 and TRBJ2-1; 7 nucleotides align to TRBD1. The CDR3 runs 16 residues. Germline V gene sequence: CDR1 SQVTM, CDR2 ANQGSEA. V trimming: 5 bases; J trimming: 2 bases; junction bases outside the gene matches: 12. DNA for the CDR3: TGCAGCGTTCTGGGTGGGACAGTCCTAACCTACAATGAGCAGTTCTTC. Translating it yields CSVLGGTVLTYNEQFF.

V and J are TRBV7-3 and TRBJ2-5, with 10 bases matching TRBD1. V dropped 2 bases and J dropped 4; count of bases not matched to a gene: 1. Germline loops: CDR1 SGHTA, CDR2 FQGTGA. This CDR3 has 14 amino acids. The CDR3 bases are TGTGCCAGCAGCTTAGGGACAGGGGCAGAGACCCAGTACTTC. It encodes CASSLGTGAETQYF.

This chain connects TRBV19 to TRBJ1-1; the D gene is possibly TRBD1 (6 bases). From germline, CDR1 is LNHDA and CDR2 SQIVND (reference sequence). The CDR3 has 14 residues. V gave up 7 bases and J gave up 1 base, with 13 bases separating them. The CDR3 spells CASINLGANTEAFF. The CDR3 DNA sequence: TGTGCCAGTATCAACTTGGGGGCGAACACTGAAGCTTTCTTT.

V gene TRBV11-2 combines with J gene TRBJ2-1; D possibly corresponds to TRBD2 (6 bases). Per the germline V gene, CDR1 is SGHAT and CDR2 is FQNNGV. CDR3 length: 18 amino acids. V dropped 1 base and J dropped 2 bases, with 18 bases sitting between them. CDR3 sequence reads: CASSLVLSGDVAYNEQFF. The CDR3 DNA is TGTGCCAGCAGCTTAGTCTTATCGGGGGATGTCGCCTACAATGAGCAGTTCTTC.

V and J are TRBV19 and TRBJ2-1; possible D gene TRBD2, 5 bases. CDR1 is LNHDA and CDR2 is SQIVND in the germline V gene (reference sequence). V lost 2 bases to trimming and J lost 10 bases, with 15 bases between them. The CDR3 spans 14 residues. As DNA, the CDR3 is TGTGCCAGTAGTATAACTGCTAGCAGAGGCGAGCAGTTCTTC. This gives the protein CASSITASRGEQFF.

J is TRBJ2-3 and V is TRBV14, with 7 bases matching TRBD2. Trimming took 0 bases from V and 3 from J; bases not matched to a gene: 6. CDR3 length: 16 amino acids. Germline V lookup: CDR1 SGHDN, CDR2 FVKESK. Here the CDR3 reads CASSQDGTSVTDTQYF. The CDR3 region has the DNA TGTGCCAGCAGCCAAGATGGAACTAGCGTTACAGATACGCAGTATTTT.

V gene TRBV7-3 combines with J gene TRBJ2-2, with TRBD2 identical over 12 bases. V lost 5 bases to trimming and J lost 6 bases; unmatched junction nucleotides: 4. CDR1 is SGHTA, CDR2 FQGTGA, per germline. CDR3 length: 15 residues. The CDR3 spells CASSQTSGGPGELFF. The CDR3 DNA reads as TGTGCCAGCAGCCAGACTAGCGGGGGACCCGGGGAGCTGTTTTTT.

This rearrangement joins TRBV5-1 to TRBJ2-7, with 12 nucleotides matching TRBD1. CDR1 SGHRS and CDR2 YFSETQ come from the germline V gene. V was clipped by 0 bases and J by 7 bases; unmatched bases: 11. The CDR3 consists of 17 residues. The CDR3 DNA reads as TGCGCCAGCAGCTTGGAGGGACAGGGGGCAAGGGATTGGGAGCAGTACTTC. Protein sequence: CASSLEGQGARDWEQYF.

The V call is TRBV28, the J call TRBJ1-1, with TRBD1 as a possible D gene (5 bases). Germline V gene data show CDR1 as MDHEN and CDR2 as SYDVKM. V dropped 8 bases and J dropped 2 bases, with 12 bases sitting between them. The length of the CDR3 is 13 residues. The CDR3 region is CASRSGTNTEAFF. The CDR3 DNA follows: TGTGCCAGCCGCTCGGGGACTAACACTGAAGCTTTCTTT. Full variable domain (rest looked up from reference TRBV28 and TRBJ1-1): DVKVTQSSRYLVKRTGEKVFLECVQDMDHENMFWYRQDPGLGLRLIYFSYDVKMKEKGDIPEGYSVSREKKERFSLILESASTNQTSMYLCASRSGTNTEAFFGQGTRLTVV.

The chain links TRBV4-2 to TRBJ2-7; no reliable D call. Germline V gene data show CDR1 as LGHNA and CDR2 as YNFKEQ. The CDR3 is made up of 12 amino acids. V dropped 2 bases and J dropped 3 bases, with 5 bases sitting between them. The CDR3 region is CASSQPDYEQYF. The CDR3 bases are TGTGCCAGCAGCCAACCAGACTACGAGCAGTACTTC.

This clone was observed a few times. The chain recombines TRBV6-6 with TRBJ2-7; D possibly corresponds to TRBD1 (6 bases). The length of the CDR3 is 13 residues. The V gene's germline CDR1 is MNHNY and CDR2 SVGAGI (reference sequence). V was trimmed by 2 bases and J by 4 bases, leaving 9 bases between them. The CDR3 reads CASSYPDRYEQYF. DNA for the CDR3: TGTGCCAGCAGTTACCCGGACAGATACGAGCAGTACTTC.

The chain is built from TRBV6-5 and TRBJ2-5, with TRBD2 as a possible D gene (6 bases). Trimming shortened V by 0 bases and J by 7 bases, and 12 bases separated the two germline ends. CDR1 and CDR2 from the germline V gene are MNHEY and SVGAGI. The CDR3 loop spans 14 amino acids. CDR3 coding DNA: TGTGCCAGCAGTTACTCGGGGGACTTAGGGACCCAGTACTTC. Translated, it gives CASSYSGDLGTQYF.

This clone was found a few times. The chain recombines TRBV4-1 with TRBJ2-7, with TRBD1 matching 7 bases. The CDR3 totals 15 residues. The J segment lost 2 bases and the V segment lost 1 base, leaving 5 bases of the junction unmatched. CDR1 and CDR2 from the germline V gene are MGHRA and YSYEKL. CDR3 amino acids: CASSQGRTGPYEQYF. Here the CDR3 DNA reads TGCGCCAGCAGCCAAGGGAGGACAGGTCCCTACGAGCAGTACTTC.

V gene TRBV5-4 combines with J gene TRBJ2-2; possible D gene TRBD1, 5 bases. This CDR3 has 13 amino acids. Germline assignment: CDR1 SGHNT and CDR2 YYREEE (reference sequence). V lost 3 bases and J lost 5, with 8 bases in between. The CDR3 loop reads CASSSDRTGELFF. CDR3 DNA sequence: TGTGCCAGCAGCTCCGACAGAACCGGGGAGCTGTTTTTT.

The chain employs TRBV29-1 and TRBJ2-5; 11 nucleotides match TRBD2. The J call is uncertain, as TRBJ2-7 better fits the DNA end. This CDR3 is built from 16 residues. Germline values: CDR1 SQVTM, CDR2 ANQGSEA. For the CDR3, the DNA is TGCAGCGTTGAAGATCTTTCTAGCGGGGGGTACTACGAGCAGTACTTC. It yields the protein CSVEDLSSGGYYEQYF.

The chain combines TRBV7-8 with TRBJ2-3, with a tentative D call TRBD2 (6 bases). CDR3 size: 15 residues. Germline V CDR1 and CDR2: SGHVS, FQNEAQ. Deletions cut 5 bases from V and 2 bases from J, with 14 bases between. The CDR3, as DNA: TGTGCCAGCAGCGCTAATGGGGGGTCCACAGATACGCAGTATTTT. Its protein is CASSANGGSTDTQYF.

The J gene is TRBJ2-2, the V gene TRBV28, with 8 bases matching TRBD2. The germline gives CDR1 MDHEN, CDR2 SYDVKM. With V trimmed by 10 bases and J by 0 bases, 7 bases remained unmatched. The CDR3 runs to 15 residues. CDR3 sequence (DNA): TGTGCCACCCGATTAGCGGGGACGAACACCGGGGAGCTGTTTTTT. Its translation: CATRLAGTNTGELFF.

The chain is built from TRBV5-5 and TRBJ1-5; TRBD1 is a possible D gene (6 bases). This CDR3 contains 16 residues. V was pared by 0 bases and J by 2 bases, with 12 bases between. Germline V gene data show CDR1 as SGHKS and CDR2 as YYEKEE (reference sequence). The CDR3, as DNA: TGTGCCAGCAGCTTGGCCAGGGGTGAGGGCAATCAGCCCCAGCATTTT. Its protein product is CASSLARGEGNQPQHF.

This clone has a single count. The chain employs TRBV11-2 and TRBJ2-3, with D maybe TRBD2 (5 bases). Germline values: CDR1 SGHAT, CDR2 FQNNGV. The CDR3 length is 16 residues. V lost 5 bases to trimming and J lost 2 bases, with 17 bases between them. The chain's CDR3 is CASSQSPTSHTDTQYF. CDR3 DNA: TGTGCCAGCAGCCAGTCCCCCACTAGTCACACAGATACGCAGTATTTT.

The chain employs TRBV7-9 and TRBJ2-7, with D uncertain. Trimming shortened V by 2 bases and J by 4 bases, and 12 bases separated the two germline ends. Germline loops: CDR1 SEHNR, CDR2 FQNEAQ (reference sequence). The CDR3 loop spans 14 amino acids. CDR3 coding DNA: TGTGCCAGCAGCTTACCGCAGTTCCCGTACGAGCAGTACTTC. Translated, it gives CASSLPQFPYEQYF.

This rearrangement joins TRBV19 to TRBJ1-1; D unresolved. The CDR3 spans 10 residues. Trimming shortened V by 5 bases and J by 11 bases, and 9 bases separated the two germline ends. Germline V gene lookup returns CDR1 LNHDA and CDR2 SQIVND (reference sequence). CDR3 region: CASSDSTAFF. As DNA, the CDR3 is TGTGCCAGTAGTGACTCGACCGCTTTCTTT.

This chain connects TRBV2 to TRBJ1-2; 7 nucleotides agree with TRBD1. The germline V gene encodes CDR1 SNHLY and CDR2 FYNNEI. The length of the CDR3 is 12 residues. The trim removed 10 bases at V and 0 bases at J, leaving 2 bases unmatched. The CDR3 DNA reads TGTGCCACCGGGACAGCTAACTATGGCTACACCTTC. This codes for CATGTANYGYTF.

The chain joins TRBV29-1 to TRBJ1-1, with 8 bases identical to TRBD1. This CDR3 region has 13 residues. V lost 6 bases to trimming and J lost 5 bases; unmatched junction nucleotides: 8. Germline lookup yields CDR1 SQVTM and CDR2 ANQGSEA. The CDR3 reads CSVPQGAGTEAFF. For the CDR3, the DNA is TGCAGCGTACCCCAGGGGGCGGGTACTGAAGCTTTCTTT.

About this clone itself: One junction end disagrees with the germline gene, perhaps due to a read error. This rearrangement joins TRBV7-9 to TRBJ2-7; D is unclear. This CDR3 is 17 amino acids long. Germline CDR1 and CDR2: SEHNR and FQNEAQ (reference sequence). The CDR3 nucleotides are TGTTCCAGCAGTGTTTCACGGGTCCACACACGCTCCTACGAGCAGTACTTC. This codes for CSSSVSRVHTRSYEQYF.

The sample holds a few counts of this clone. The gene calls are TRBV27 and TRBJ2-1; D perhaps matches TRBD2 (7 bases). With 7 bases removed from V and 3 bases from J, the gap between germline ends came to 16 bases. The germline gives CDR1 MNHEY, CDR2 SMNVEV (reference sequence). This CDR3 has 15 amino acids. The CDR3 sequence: CASTPNGGLYNEQFF. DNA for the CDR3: TGTGCCAGCACTCCTAACGGGGGGCTCTACAATGAGCAGTTCTTC.

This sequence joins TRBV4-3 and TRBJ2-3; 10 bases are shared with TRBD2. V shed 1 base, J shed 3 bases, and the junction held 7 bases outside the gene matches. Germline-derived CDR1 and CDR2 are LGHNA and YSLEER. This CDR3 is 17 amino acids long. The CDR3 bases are TGCGCCAGCAGCCAAGCGAATAGCGGGGGGCCTACAGATACGCAGTATTTT. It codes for CASSQANSGGPTDTQYF.

The CDR3 DNA is TGTGCCAGCAGTGATGCGGGGCGGGTAGATACGCAGTATTTT. This sequence encodes CASSDAGRVDTQYF. The chain joins TRBV2 to TRBJ2-3; D is possibly TRBD2 (6 bases). The CDR3 extends over 14 amino acids. Germline-derived CDR1 and CDR2 are SNHLY and FYNNEI. Between the trimmed V and J ends, which lost 3 bases and 5 bases, there was a span of 12 bases.